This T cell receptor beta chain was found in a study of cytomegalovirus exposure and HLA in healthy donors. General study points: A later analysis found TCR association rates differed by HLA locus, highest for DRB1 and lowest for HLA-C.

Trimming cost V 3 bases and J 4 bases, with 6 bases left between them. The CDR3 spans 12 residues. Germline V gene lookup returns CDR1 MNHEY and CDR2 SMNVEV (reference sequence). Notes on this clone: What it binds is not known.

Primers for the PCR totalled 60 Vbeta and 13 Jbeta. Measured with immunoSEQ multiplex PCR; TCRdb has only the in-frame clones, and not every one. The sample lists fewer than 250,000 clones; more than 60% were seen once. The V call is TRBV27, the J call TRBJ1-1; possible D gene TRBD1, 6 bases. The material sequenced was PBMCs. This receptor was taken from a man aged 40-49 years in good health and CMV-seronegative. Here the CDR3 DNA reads TGTGCCAGCAGTTTCAGGGGCACTGAAGCTTTCTTT. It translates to CASSFRGTEAFF.